These T cell receptor beta chains were read from a single sample in a study of T cells in Graves' hyperthyroidism and ophthalmopathy. TCRdb re-analysed the multiplex PCR reads in MiXCR, keeping a single row per CDR3 protein. The profile covers approximately 600,000 distinct CDR3 sequences, with around 20% appearing a single time and 34% taken by the ten largest. The sequencing input was blood. These receptors originate from a man aged 30 to 45 with Graves' ophthalmopathy. The CDR3 runs from the conserved cysteine through the conserved F or W. D genes are given only for firm matches. For some rows the clone size is stated as once, few or many, or as a class when expanded; others skip it.

v_call: TRBV6-2/TRBV6-3; d_call: NA; j_call: TRBJ2-3; clone_size: NA; cdr3_nt: TGTGCCAGCAGTTACTCCGACACGAGCACAGATACGCAGTATTTT; cdr3_aa: CASSYSDTSTDTQYF
v_call: TRBV28; d_call: NA; j_call: TRBJ1-1; clone_size: many; cdr3_nt: TGTGCCAGCAGTTGGGGGGTCAGGGGAAGGTGGAACACTGAAGCTTTCTTT; cdr3_aa: CASSWGVRGRWNTEAFF
v_call: TRBV6-2/TRBV6-3; d_call: NA; j_call: TRBJ2-5; clone_size: NA; cdr3_nt: TGTGCCAGTAATCAGGGGGAGACCCAGTACTTC; cdr3_aa: CASNQGETQYF
v_call: TRBV6-1; d_call: TRBD1; j_call: TRBJ1-5; clone_size: many; cdr3_nt: TGTGCCAGCATCGCGACAGGGACGTCGAATCAGCCCCAGCATTTT; cdr3_aa: CASIATGTSNQPQHF
v_call: TRBV30; d_call: NA; j_call: TRBJ1-2; clone_size: many; cdr3_nt: TGTGCCTGGAGAGCGGGTCCGGTCGGTGGCTACACCTTC; cdr3_aa: CAWRAGPVGGYTF
v_call: TRBV7-9; d_call: TRBD1; j_call: TRBJ2-7; clone_size: NA; cdr3_nt: TGTGCCAGCAGCCCAGCCGGGACAGAATCCTACGAGCAGTACTTC; cdr3_aa: CASSPAGTESYEQYF
v_call: TRBV11-2; d_call: NA; j_call: TRBJ2-7; clone_size: NA; cdr3_nt: TGTGCCAGCAGCGACGACAGTCGCGAGCAGTACTTC; cdr3_aa: CASSDDSREQYF
v_call: TRBV7-2; d_call: NA; j_call: TRBJ1-2; clone_size: NA; cdr3_nt: TGTGCCAGCAGCACTCAAGGCCGGGGCTATGGCTACACCTTC; cdr3_aa: CASSTQGRGYGYTF
v_call: TRBV6-1; d_call: NA; j_call: TRBJ1-1; clone_size: many; cdr3_nt: TGTGCCAGCAGTGAAATCCTGAACACTGAAGCTTTCTTT; cdr3_aa: CASSEILNTEAFF
v_call: TRBV11-2; d_call: TRBD2; j_call: TRBJ2-1; clone_size: many; cdr3_nt: TGTGCCAGCAGCTTAGGGGGCGGGAGACGCTATGAGCAGTTCTTC; cdr3_aa: CASSLGGGRRYEQFF
v_call: TRBV12-3/TRBV12-4; d_call: TRBD1; j_call: TRBJ1-1; clone_size: many; cdr3_nt: TGTGCCAGCAGCAAAGGGGGGGACAGGACTGAAGCTTTCTTT; cdr3_aa: CASSKGGDRTEAFF
v_call: TRBV20-1; d_call: TRBD2; j_call: TRBJ2-7; clone_size: NA; cdr3_nt: TGCAGTGTTTCCGGGCTAGCGGGAGTCATGTACTTC; cdr3_aa: CSVSGLAGVMYF
v_call: TRBV28; d_call: NA; j_call: TRBJ1-1; clone_size: few; cdr3_nt: TGTGCCAGCAGAAAGGGAAGCACTGAAGCTTTCTTT; cdr3_aa: CASRKGSTEAFF
v_call: TRBV5-1; d_call: TRBD1; j_call: TRBJ2-1; clone_size: many; cdr3_nt: TGCGCCAGCAGCTCGGGACAGGGGATGTTGAATGAGCAGTTCTTC; cdr3_aa: CASSSGQGMLNEQFF
v_call: TRBV29-1; d_call: NA; j_call: TRBJ2-5; clone_size: NA; cdr3_nt: TGCAGCGTATTCCCGGGGACCCAAGAGACCCAGTACTTC; cdr3_aa: CSVFPGTQETQYF
v_call: TRBV28; d_call: TRBD1; j_call: TRBJ1-6; clone_size: NA; cdr3_nt: TGTGCCAGCACCTCCGAGGCGGGTAGGGGGCGTTCACCCCTCCACTTT; cdr3_aa: CASTSEAGRGRSPLHF
v_call: TRBV19; d_call: NA; j_call: TRBJ1-1; clone_size: few; cdr3_nt: TGTGCCAGTAGTCCCGCGGGGAGGGCTCATGAAGCTTTCTTT; cdr3_aa: CASSPAGRAHEAFF
v_call: TRBV30; d_call: NA; j_call: TRBJ1-5; clone_size: NA; cdr3_nt: TGTGCCTGGAGTGTAGATTTGAATCAGCCCCAGCATTTT; cdr3_aa: CAWSVDLNQPQHF
v_call: TRBV9; d_call: TRBD1; j_call: TRBJ1-1; clone_size: NA; cdr3_nt: TGTGCCAGCAGCCCTGTGGGGCAGGGGGGGACTGAAGCTTTCTTT; cdr3_aa: CASSPVGQGGTEAFF
v_call: TRBV4-1; d_call: NA; j_call: TRBJ2-2; clone_size: few; cdr3_nt: TGCGCCAGCAGCCAAGCGGCGGGTTACACCGGGGAGCTGTTTTTT; cdr3_aa: CASSQAAGYTGELFF
v_call: TRBV30; d_call: TRBD1; j_call: TRBJ1-1; clone_size: many; cdr3_nt: TGTGCCTGGAGTATGACAGGGGGCCGGACTGAAGCTTTCTTT; cdr3_aa: CAWSMTGGRTEAFF
v_call: TRBV5-1; d_call: TRBD2; j_call: TRBJ2-3; clone_size: NA; cdr3_nt: TGTGCCAGCAGCGTAGTCGCGGGGACTAGCGGCCTCACAGATACGCAGTATTTT; cdr3_aa: CASSVVAGTSGLTDTQYF
v_call: TRBV13; d_call: NA; j_call: TRBJ1-5; clone_size: many; cdr3_nt: TGTGCCAGCAGCGCCGCAGGGCAGCCCCAGCATTTT; cdr3_aa: CASSAAGQPQHF
v_call: TRBV27; d_call: NA; j_call: TRBJ2-1; clone_size: NA; cdr3_nt: TGTGCCAGCTCCCCCAGGTCGGGGGCCCCCTACAATAAGCAGTTCTTC; cdr3_aa: CASSPRSGAPYNKQFF
v_call: TRBV18; d_call: NA; j_call: TRBJ2-7; clone_size: NA; cdr3_nt: TGTGCCAGCTCACCACCCGGGACACCCAACTACGAGCAGTACTTC; cdr3_aa: CASSPPGTPNYEQYF
v_call: TRBV6-1; d_call: NA; j_call: TRBJ2-7; clone_size: few; cdr3_nt: TGTGCCAGCAGTGACCCGTCATTGGGATACGAGCAGTACTTC; cdr3_aa: CASSDPSLGYEQYF
v_call: TRBV5-1; d_call: TRBD2; j_call: TRBJ2-3; clone_size: many; cdr3_nt: TGCGCCAGCAGCCGGCTAGCGGGAGCAGATACGCAGTATTTT; cdr3_aa: CASSRLAGADTQYF
v_call: TRBV9; d_call: TRBD1; j_call: TRBJ1-2; clone_size: few; cdr3_nt: TGTGCCAGCAGCGGTAACCCGGGACAGGGAGGTAACTATGGCTACACCTTC; cdr3_aa: CASSGNPGQGGNYGYTF
v_call: TRBV20-1; d_call: NA; j_call: TRBJ1-2; clone_size: NA; cdr3_nt: TGCATGGTCTCCGGGGTCAGCTACACCTTC; cdr3_aa: CMVSGVSYTF
v_call: TRBV27; d_call: NA; j_call: TRBJ1-2; clone_size: few; cdr3_nt: TGTGCCAGCAGTCCACGGGGACTACTAAAGGACGGCTACACCTTC; cdr3_aa: CASSPRGLLKDGYTF
v_call: TRBV15; d_call: NA; j_call: TRBJ1-4; clone_size: NA; cdr3_nt: TGTGCCACCAGCAGAGGCCCTGAGCCTAGGGGTTATCTGTTTTTT; cdr3_aa: CATSRGPEPRGYLFF
v_call: TRBV18; d_call: NA; j_call: TRBJ1-5; clone_size: NA; cdr3_nt: TGTGCCAGCTCCTTCACCGAAGGAATCAATCAGCCCCAGCATTTT; cdr3_aa: CASSFTEGINQPQHF
v_call: TRBV11-2; d_call: NA; j_call: TRBJ1-4; clone_size: NA; cdr3_nt: TGTGCCAGCAGCTTTCAACAGGGTAATGAAAAACTGTTTTTT; cdr3_aa: CASSFQQGNEKLFF
v_call: TRBV4-2; d_call: NA; j_call: TRBJ1-5; clone_size: NA; cdr3_nt: TGTGCCAGCAGCCAAGATATGTACGCCGGGGAGGGAGGCAATCAGCCCCAGCATTTT; cdr3_aa: CASSQDMYAGEGGNQPQHF
v_call: TRBV28; d_call: NA; j_call: TRBJ2-1; clone_size: few; cdr3_nt: TGTGCCAGCAGTGTTCCGCGTACCTTAAGCTCCTACAATGAGCAGTTCTTC; cdr3_aa: CASSVPRTLSSYNEQFF
v_call: TRBV5-4; d_call: TRBD2; j_call: TRBJ2-3; clone_size: few; cdr3_nt: TGTGCCAGCAGCGGACGACTAGCGGGAGGACCGGATACGCAGTATTTT; cdr3_aa: CASSGRLAGGPDTQYF
v_call: TRBV19; d_call: NA; j_call: TRBJ1-5; clone_size: NA; cdr3_nt: TGTGCCAGTAGTATAGACCACAGGATTATTAATCAGCCCCAGCATTTT; cdr3_aa: CASSIDHRIINQPQHF
v_call: TRBV28; d_call: TRBD2; j_call: TRBJ2-7; clone_size: many; cdr3_nt: TGTGCCAGCAGGGGCTTTTTAGCGGGACGTTACTACGAGCAGTACTTC; cdr3_aa: CASRGFLAGRYYEQYF
v_call: TRBV5-8; d_call: NA; j_call: TRBJ2-5; clone_size: few; cdr3_nt: TGTGCCAGCAGCGCCCGGGCCAACCAAGAGACCCAGTACTTC; cdr3_aa: CASSARANQETQYF
v_call: TRBV6-5; d_call: NA; j_call: TRBJ2-7; clone_size: few; cdr3_nt: TGTGCCAGCAACTACTACGAGCAGTACTTC; cdr3_aa: CASNYYEQYF
v_call: TRBV3-1; d_call: NA; j_call: TRBJ2-7; clone_size: many; cdr3_nt: TGTGCCAGCAGCCAAGGAACTACAGTCGAGCAGTACTTC; cdr3_aa: CASSQGTTVEQYF
v_call: TRBV12-3/TRBV12-4; d_call: TRBD2; j_call: TRBJ2-5; clone_size: many; cdr3_nt: TGTGCCAGCAGAGTTAGCGGGAGCGATGAGACCCAGTACTTC; cdr3_aa: CASRVSGSDETQYF
v_call: TRBV2; d_call: NA; j_call: TRBJ1-5; clone_size: many; cdr3_nt: TGTGCCAGCAGGTCACACGATCAGCCCCAGCATTTT; cdr3_aa: CASRSHDQPQHF
v_call: TRBV5-1; d_call: NA; j_call: TRBJ1-2; clone_size: few; cdr3_nt: TGCGCCAGCAGCAGGGGGGGGACACAAGACTATGGCTACACCTTC; cdr3_aa: CASSRGGTQDYGYTF